The 19 T cell receptor beta chains below come from one sample, sequenced in a study of OX40 agonist ivuxolimab in advanced cancers. To prepare the library, the immunoSEQ multiplex PCR assay was applied. Drawn from immuneACCESS, this table holds only the in-frame rearrangements with V and J called that TCRdb kept. Clones are partly lost; checked studies trace under half to an unresolved V gene and leave the rest unexplained. The sample data list roughly 80,000 clones, and 93% of these were observed just once. The ten largest clonotypes hold roughly 6.4% of the sample. The sample consisted of CD4+ or CD8+ T cells sorted from blood, taken in a trial of the OX40 agonist ivuxolimab. All receptors derive from an adult with an advanced solid tumor such as melanoma, head and neck, liver or kidney cancer.

This clone has a single count. The CDR3 protein is CASSGDRGEGNEQFF. The CDR3 DNA reads as TGTGCCAGCAGCGGGGACAGGGGGGAGGGAAATGAGCAGTTCTTC. The rearrangement uses TRBV7-9 and TRBJ2-1; 11 bases map to TRBD1. The CDR3 loop spans 15 amino acids. The ends lost 5 bases at V and 7 bases at J; junction bases unmatched: 7. Germline lookup yields CDR1 SEHNR and CDR2 FQNEAQ (reference sequence).

This sequence joins TRBV27 and TRBJ1-3, with D perhaps matching TRBD1 (5 bases). The V end lost 1 base, the J end lost 2 bases, and 18 bases lay between the germline ends. Germline V lookup: CDR1 MNHEY, CDR2 SMNVEV (reference sequence). CDR3 size: 18 residues. CDR3 coding DNA: TGTGCCAGCAGTTTATATTTTCCGATGGGGGGACCTGGAAACACCATATATTTT. Its translation: CASSLYFPMGGPGNTIYF.

The rearrangement uses TRBV21-1 and TRBJ2-3; TRBD2, as called in the table, went unchecked against the DNA. TRBV21-1 is classified as a pseudogene. CDR3 length: 18 amino acids. CDR3 in amino acids: CASSKNGAGPKGTDTQYF. The CDR3, as DNA: TGTGCCAGCAGCAAAAACGGCGCGGGACCCAAGGGGACAGATACGCAGTATTTT.

The V call is TRBV6-5, the J call TRBJ1-1, with D maybe TRBD1 (6 bases). V was pared by 0 bases and J by 4 bases, with 12 bases between. Germline CDR1 and CDR2: MNHEY and SVGAGI. The CDR3 has 15 residues. CDR3 sequence reads: CASSYSGGSFTEAFF. CDR3 nucleotide sequence: TGTGCCAGCAGTTACTCGGGGGGCTCTTTCACTGAAGCTTTCTTT.

The chain couples TRBV5-1 to TRBJ2-1, with D unresolved. Germline V gives CDR1 SGHRS, CDR2 YFSETQ. The germline V and J ends were trimmed by 0 bases and 7 bases, with 14 bases remaining between them. The CDR3 has 15 residues. DNA of the CDR3: TGCGCCAGCAGCTTGGAGGGTTATAGTTCAAATGAGCAGTTCTTC. This translates into CASSLEGYSSNEQFF.

J is TRBJ1-1 and V is TRBV19; no definite D call. Germline V gene sequence: CDR1 LNHDA, CDR2 SQIVND (reference sequence). The CDR3 is made up of 12 amino acids. Trimming pared 7 bases from V and 4 bases from J, leaving 10 bases between. The CDR3 region has the DNA TGTGCCAGTAACACCGGGCCCACTGAAGCTTTCTTT. Translation gives CASNTGPTEAFF.

This clone was detected once. V is TRBV10-3 and J is TRBJ2-2; D is unresolved. The V and J ends lost 3 bases and 5 bases respectively, with 4 bases between them. The CDR3 is 12 amino acids. Germline CDR1 is ENHRY and CDR2 is SYGVKD. The CDR3 region is CAISDGTGELFF. CDR3 bases: TGTGCCATCAGTGACGGAACCGGGGAGCTGTTTTTT.

This clone has just one count. The CDR3 loop reads CASSYSPGNEQFF. For the CDR3, the DNA is TGTGCCAGCAGTTACTCCCCTGGGAATGAGCAGTTCTTC. The V gene is TRBV6-5, the J gene TRBJ2-1; no reliable D call. V shed 0 bases and J shed 7 bases, with 7 bases lying between them. The V gene's germline CDR1 is MNHEY and CDR2 SVGAGI. The CDR3 length is 13 residues.

Regarding this clone: The junction differs from germline at one of its ends, possibly a read error. The chain couples TRBV27 to TRBJ2-3; D remains ambiguous. Germline V gene sequence: CDR1 MNHEY, CDR2 SMNVEV (reference sequence). CDR3 size: 13 residues. As DNA, the CDR3 is TGTGCCAGCAGTGTATCTAGCACAGATACGCAGTATTTT. It codes for CASSVSSTDTQYF.

The chain couples TRBV9 to TRBJ1-1; 7 positions agree with TRBD1. Trimming removed 4 bases from V and 10 bases from J; junction bases left unmatched: 22. CDR3 length: 17 residues. Germline CDR1 reads SGDLS; CDR2 reads YYNGEE. In DNA form, the CDR3 reads TGTGCCAGCAGCCCGGGGTACAGGGGTATGAGGGAAGAGGGAGCTTTCTTT. It codes for CASSPGYRGMREEGAFF.

The V call is TRBV5-1, the J call TRBJ2-4; 11 bases line up with TRBD1. The germline V gene encodes CDR1 SGHRS and CDR2 YFSETQ. CDR3 length: 16 amino acids. Trimming at V came to 3 bases and at J to 7 bases, leaving 9 bases not matched to a gene. In DNA form, the CDR3 reads TGCGCCAGCAGCTATACCGGGACAGGGGGGAAGAACATTCAGTACTTC. Encoded protein: CASSYTGTGGKNIQYF.

In its sample, this clone was seen once. The chain couples TRBV11-2 to TRBJ2-2; D not certain. The CDR3 runs 12 residues. Germline lookup yields CDR1 SGHAT and CDR2 FQNNGV. V was shortened by 4 bases and J by 7 bases, with 7 bases between the two germline ends. CDR3 sequence (DNA): TGTGCCAGCAGCTATAGCAACGGGGAGCTGTTTTTT. It codes for CASSYSNGELFF.

The rearrangement joins TRBV6-5 to TRBJ2-7; 7 bases fit TRBD2. Germline lookup yields CDR1 MNHEY and CDR2 SVGAGI. V was pared by 9 bases and J by 4 bases, with 9 bases of the junction left unmatched. The CDR3 sequence is 13 residues long. In DNA, the CDR3 is TGTGCCAGTTCAGCGGGGTTGGCGTACGAGCAGTACTTC. This encodes CASSAGLAYEQYF.

V usage is TRBV19 and J usage is TRBJ1-4, with D unclear. The CDR3 is 20 amino acids. Germline V gene sequence: CDR1 LNHDA, CDR2 SQIVND (reference sequence). Trimming took 11 bases from V and 3 from J, leaving 34 bases between them. CDR3 in amino acids: CAGPFTVQNPGATANEKLFF. The CDR3 nucleotides are TGTGCCGGGCCATTTACAGTGCAAAACCCCGGAGCCACGGCTAATGAAAAACTGTTTTTT.

This chain uses TRBV4-3 with TRBJ2-1; D is undetermined. V gave up 3 bases and J gave up 8 bases, with 17 bases separating them. Germline V gene lookup returns CDR1 LGHNA and CDR2 YSLEER. This CDR3 spans 15 amino acids. The CDR3 sequence: CASSQFGTPRDEQFF. CDR3 sequence (DNA): TGCGCCAGCAGCCAGTTTGGCACCCCTCGGGATGAGCAGTTCTTC.

This chain connects TRBV5-6 to TRBJ1-5, with 9 nucleotides matching TRBD1. Germline lookup yields CDR1 SGHDT and CDR2 YYEEEE. There are 14 residues in the CDR3. V was pared by 2 bases and J by 6 bases, with 3 bases of the junction left unmatched. The CDR3 loop reads CASSFGTGFQPQHF. CDR3 nucleotide sequence: TGTGCCAGCAGCTTTGGGACAGGGTTTCAGCCCCAGCATTTT.

The gene calls are TRBV13 and TRBJ2-3; no firm D call. The ends were cut back, 2 bases at V and 4 bases at J, with 4 bases in the middle. Germline V gives CDR1 PRHDT, CDR2 FYEKMQ (reference sequence). CDR3 length: 12 amino acids. This CDR3 is CASSLQADTQYF. The CDR3 bases are TGTGCCAGCAGCTTACAGGCAGATACGCAGTATTTT.

The chain uses TRBV7-8 and TRBJ1-2; a possible D gene is TRBD1 (6 bases). The germline V and J ends were trimmed by 3 bases and 8 bases, with 10 bases remaining between them. From germline, CDR1 is SGHVS and CDR2 FQNEAQ. The CDR3 runs to 12 residues. The CDR3 here is CASSFAGEGYTF. In DNA, the CDR3 is TGTGCCAGCAGCTTCGCAGGGGAGGGCTACACCTTC. The full variable domain, rest sourced from reference TRBV7-8 and TRBJ1-2, is GAGVSQSPRYKVAKRGQDVALRCDPISGHVSLFWYQQALGQGPEFLTYFQNEAQLDKSGLPSDRFFAERPEGSVSTLKIQRTQQEDSAVYLCASSFAGEGYTFGSGTRLTVV.

The CDR3 sequence is CASSLVPENIQYF. CDR3 coding DNA: TGTGCCAGCAGCTTAGTACCGGAAAACATTCAGTACTTC. This rearrangement joins TRBV5-4 to TRBJ2-4; D unclear. The CDR3 length is 13 residues. V shed 2 bases and J shed 5 bases, with 8 bases lying between them. CDR1 and CDR2 from the germline V gene are SGHNT and YYREEE (reference sequence).